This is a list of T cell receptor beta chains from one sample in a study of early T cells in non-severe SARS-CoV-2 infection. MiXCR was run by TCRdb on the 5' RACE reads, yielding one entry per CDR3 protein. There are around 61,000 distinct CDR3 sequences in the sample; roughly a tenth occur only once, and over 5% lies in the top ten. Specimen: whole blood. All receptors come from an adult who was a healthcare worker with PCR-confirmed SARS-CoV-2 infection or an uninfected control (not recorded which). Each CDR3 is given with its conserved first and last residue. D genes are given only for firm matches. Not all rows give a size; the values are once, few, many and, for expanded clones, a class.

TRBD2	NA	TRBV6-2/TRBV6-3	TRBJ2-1	CASRSSGRGYNEQFF	TGTGCCAGCAGATCTAGCGGGAGAGGCTACAATGAGCAGTTCTTC
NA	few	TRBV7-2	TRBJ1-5	CASSPDRNQPQHF	TGTGCCAGCAGCCCCGACAGAAATCAGCCCCAGCATTTT
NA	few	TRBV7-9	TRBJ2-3	CASSLGARDTQYF	TGTGCCAGCAGCTTAGGGGCGAGGGATACGCAGTATTTT
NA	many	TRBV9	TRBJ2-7	CASSADGGAFSYEQYF	TGTGCCAGCAGCGCGGACGGGGGAGCGTTCTCCTACGAGCAGTACTTC
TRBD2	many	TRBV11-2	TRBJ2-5	CASSLDSSSGASKTQYF	TGTGCCAGCAGCTTAGATAGTTCTAGCGGGGCGTCAAAGACCCAGTACTTC
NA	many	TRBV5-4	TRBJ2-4	CASSPRGDAQYF	TGTGCCAGCAGCCCGCGTGGAGACGCACAGTACTTC
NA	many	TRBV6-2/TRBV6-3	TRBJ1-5	CASLPGWTESNQPQHF	TGTGCCAGCCTCCCTGGCTGGACAGAGTCTAATCAGCCCCAGCATTTT
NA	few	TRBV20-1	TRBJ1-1	CSAYGGGTGTEAFF	TGCAGTGCCTATGGGGGAGGGACGGGCACTGAAGCTTTCTTT
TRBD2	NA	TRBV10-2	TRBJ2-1	CASSSGTSSRRHNEQFF	TGCGCCAGCAGTTCCGGGACTAGCTCCCGAAGGCACAATGAGCAGTTCTTC
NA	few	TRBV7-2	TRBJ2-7	CASSLAEDSLGREQYF	TGTGCCAGCAGCTTAGCGGAGGACTCCTTAGGACGCGAGCAGTACTTC
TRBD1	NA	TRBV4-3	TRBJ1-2	CASSQGSWGQDGYTF	TGCGCCAGCAGCCAAGGATCCTGGGGACAGGATGGCTACACCTTC
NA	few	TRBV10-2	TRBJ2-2	CASSDRRRNTGELFF	TGCGCCAGCAGTGACCGGCGAAGAAACACCGGGGAGCTGTTTTTT
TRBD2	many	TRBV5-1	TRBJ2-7	CASSAGTSGSPQYF	TGCGCCAGCAGCGCCGGGACTAGCGGGAGTCCTCAGTACTTC
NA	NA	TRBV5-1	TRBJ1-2	CASSSQVSDGYTF	TGCGCCAGCAGCTCACAGGTTTCCGATGGCTACACCTTC
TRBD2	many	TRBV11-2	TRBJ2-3	CASSLEGAGEADTQYF	TGTGCCAGCAGCTTAGAGGGTGCGGGAGAGGCAGATACGCAGTATTTT
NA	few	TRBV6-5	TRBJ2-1	CASSYLGANEQFF	TGTGCCAGCAGTTACTTGGGGGCCAATGAGCAGTTCTTC
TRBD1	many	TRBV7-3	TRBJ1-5	CASSLASTGYQPQHF	TGTGCCAGCAGCTTAGCGTCGACAGGGTATCAGCCCCAGCATTTT
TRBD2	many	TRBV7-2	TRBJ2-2	CASSLLGLADTGELFF	TGTGCCAGCAGCCTACTAGGACTAGCGGACACCGGGGAGCTGTTTTTT
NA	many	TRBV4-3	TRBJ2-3	CASSPTGTDTQYF	TGCGCCAGCAGCCCGACAGGCACAGATACGCAGTATTTT
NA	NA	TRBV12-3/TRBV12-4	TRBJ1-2	CASSLHSYGYTF	TGTGCCAGCAGTTTGCACAGCTATGGCTACACCTTC
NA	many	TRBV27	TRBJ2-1	CASSPGGSYNEQFF	TGTGCCAGCAGCCCCGGGGGCTCCTACAATGAGCAGTTCTTC
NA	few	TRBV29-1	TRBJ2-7	CSVERAPYEQYF	TGCAGCGTTGAGCGGGCTCCATACGAGCAGTACTTC
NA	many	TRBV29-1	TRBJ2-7	CSAAGTYSYEQYF	TGCAGCGCAGCCGGGACATACTCCTACGAGCAGTACTTC
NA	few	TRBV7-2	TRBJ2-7	CASSLWGEQYF	TGTGCCAGCAGCTTATGGGGCGAGCAGTACTTC
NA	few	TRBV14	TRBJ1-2	CASSQGIGRNYGYTF	TGTGCCAGCAGCCAAGGTATAGGCCGTAACTATGGCTACACCTTC
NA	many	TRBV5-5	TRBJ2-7	CASSLNPGEGLLSYEQYF	TGTGCCAGCAGCTTGAATCCGGGCGAGGGGCTCCTCTCCTACGAGCAGTACTTC
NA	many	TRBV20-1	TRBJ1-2	CLPALEGTIGSGYTF	TGCCTTCCTGCCCTAGAAGGGACAATAGGCTCTGGCTACACCTTC
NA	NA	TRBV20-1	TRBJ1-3	CSVQPGGASGNTIYF	TGCAGTGTCCAACCCGGGGGCGCATCTGGAAACACCATATATTTT
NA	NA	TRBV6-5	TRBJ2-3	CASTRWNTDTQYF	TGTGCCAGCACCAGATGGAACACAGATACGCAGTATTTT
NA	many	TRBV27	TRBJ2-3	CASSDRDGSTDTQYF	TGTGCCAGCAGTGACCGGGACGGAAGCACAGATACGCAGTATTTT
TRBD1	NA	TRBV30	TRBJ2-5	CAWIPGTGIQETQYF	TGTGCCTGGATTCCCGGGACAGGGATTCAAGAGACCCAGTACTTC
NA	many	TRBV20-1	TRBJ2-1	CSAPLTGPSSYNEQFF	TGCAGTGCTCCGTTAACGGGACCGAGCTCCTACAATGAGCAGTTCTTC
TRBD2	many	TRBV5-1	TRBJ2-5	CASRTSAQETQYF	TGCGCCAGCAGGACTAGCGCCCAAGAGACCCAGTACTTC
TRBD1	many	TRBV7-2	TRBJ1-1	CASSYRGGTEAFF	TGTGCCAGCAGCTACAGGGGGGGCACTGAAGCTTTCTTT
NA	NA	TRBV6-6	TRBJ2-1	CASSYEGVSYNEQFF	TGTGCCAGCAGTTACGAGGGAGTGTCCTACAATGAGCAGTTCTTC
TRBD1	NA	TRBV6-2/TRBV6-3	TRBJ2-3	CASSPEGQDTQYF	TGTGCCAGCAGTCCCGAGGGACAGGATACGCAGTATTTT
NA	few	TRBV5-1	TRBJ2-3	CASSLGTDYNTQYF	TGCGCCAGCAGCTTGGGGACAGATTATAATACGCAGTATTTT
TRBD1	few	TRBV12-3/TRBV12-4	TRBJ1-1	CASSVTGGYGNTEAFF	TGTGCCAGCAGTGTTACAGGGGGCTATGGGAACACTGAAGCTTTCTTT
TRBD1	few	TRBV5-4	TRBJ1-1	CASSRTGGTEAFF	TGTGCCAGCAGCCGGACAGGGGGCACTGAAGCTTTCTTT
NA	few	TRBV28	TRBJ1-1	CASGPNGGGTNTEAFF	TGTGCCAGCGGACCGAATGGGGGTGGGACGAACACTGAAGCTTTCTTT
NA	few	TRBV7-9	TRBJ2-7	CASSLDGSGIYEQYF	TGTGCCAGCAGCTTAGACGGTAGTGGGATATACGAGCAGTACTTC
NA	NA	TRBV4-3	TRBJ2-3	CASSQDQGGFSTDTQYF	TGCGCCAGCAGCCAAGATCAAGGGGGATTTAGCACAGATACGCAGTATTTT
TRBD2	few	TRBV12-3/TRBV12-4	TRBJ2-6	CASVAGGSWGANVLTF	TGTGCCAGCGTTGCGGGAGGGTCTTGGGGGGCCAACGTCCTGACTTTC
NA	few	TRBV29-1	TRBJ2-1	CSVVVDEQFF	TGCAGCGTTGTCGTCGATGAGCAGTTCTTC
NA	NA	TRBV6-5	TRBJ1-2	CASGGNYGYTF	TGTGCCAGCGGAGGGAACTATGGCTACACCTTC
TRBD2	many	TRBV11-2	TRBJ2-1	CASSLEGLAGGSEQFF	TGTGCCAGCAGCTTAGAGGGACTAGCGGGAGGTAGTGAGCAGTTCTTC
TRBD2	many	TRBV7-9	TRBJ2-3	CASSPSFGGGTDTQYF	TGTGCCAGCAGCCCCTCTTTCGGGGGGGGCACAGATACGCAGTATTTT
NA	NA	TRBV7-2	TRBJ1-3	CASSSSRGTPGNTIYF	TGTGCCAGCAGCTCGTCGCGGGGTACTCCAGGAAACACCATATATTTT
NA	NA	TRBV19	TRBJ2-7	CASTSGDTYSSYEQYF	TGTGCCAGTACATCGGGGGACACCTATTCCTCCTACGAGCAGTACTTC
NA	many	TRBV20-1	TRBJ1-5	CSARDRGSNQPQHF	TGCAGTGCTAGAGACAGGGGTAGCAATCAGCCCCAGCATTTT
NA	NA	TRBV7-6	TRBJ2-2	CASSLSSPSTGELFF	TGTGCCAGCAGCTTATCCAGCCCCAGCACCGGGGAGCTGTTTTTT
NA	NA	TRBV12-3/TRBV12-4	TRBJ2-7	CASSRGPLVQYF	TGTGCCAGCAGCCGAGGACCACTTGTGCAGTACTTC
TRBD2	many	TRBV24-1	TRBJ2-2	CATSGTSGRNTGELFF	TGTGCCACCAGTGGCACTAGCGGGAGGAACACCGGGGAGCTGTTTTTT
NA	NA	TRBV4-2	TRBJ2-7	CASSLLGADYEQYF	TGTGCCAGCAGCCTTTTGGGGGCGGATTACGAGCAGTACTTC
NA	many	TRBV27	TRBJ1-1	CASSFPLLMDISNTEAFF	TGTGCCAGCAGTTTCCCCCTACTGATGGACATTTCGAACACTGAAGCTTTCTTT
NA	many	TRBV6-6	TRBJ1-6	CASSYAQSNSPLHF	TGTGCCAGCAGTTACGCCCAGTCTAATTCACCCCTCCACTTT
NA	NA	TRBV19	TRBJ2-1	CASSIDSVFPAATSREFF	TGTGCCAGTAGTATAGATTCGGTTTTCCCAGCCGCTACCTCCAGGGAGTTCTTC
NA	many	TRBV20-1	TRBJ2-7	CSASTAGVTYEQYF	TGCAGTGCTAGCACGGCAGGGGTCACCTACGAGCAGTACTTC
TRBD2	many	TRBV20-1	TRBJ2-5	CSVNGLAGLQETQYF	TGCAGTGTAAACGGACTAGCGGGACTTCAAGAGACCCAGTACTTC
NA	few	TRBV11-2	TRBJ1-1	CASSFGRNTEAFF	TGTGCCAGCAGCTTTGGGCGGAACACTGAAGCTTTCTTT